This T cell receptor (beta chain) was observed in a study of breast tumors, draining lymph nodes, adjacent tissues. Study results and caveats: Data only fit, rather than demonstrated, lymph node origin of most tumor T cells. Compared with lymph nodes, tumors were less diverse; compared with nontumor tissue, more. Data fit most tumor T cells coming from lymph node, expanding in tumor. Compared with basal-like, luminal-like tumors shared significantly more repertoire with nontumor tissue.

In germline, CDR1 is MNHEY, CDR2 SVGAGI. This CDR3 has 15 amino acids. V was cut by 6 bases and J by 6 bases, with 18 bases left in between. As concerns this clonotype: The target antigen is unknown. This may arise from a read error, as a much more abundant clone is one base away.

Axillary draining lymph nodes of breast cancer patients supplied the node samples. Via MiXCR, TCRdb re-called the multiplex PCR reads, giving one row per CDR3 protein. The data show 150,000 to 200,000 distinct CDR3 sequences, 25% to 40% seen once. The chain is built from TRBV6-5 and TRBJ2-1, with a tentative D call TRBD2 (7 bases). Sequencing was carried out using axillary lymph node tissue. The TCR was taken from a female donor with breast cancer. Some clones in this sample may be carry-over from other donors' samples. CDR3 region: CASRGTRGGSNEQFF. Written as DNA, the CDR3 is TGTGCCAGCAGGGGTACTAGGGGGGGGTCCAATGAGCAGTTCTTC.